These T cell receptor beta chains were read from a single sample in a study of CD8+CD57+ T cells in acquired aplastic anemia. TCRdb fed the reads into MiXCR, producing one record per CDR3 protein. Found here are 150,000 or so distinct CDR3 sequences, just over 50% of them singletons; the top ten hold around 12%. Sequencing was carried out using sorted CD4+, CD8+, or CD8+CD57+ T cells (not recorded which) from PBMCs. These receptors came from a human donor with aplastic anemia. Each CDR3 is given with its conserved first and last residue. The D gene is left open where the match is weak. Some rows mark clone size as missing; the rest say once, few, many or name a class of expanded clone.

V gene	D gene	CDR3 length	clone size	J gene	CDR3 protein	CDR3 DNA
TRBV2	TRBD1	13	-	TRBJ2-2	CASKTGEAGELFF	TGTGCCAGCAAGACAGGGGAGGCCGGGGAGCTGTTTTTT
TRBV9	-	13	-	TRBJ2-7	CASSVDPGREQYF	TGTGCCAGCAGCGTAGACCCGGGACGCGAGCAGTACTTC
TRBV10-2	-	13	-	TRBJ2-7	CASTNGLNYEQYF	TGCGCCAGCACCAACGGGCTGAACTACGAGCAGTACTTC
TRBV5-4	TRBD2	16	-	TRBJ2-2	CASSSWTSGGTGELSF	TGTGCCAGCAGCTCGTGGACTAGCGGGGGCACCGGGGAGCTGTCTTTT
TRBV24-1	TRBD2	14	-	TRBJ2-1	CATSQREGPNEQFF	TGTGCCACCAGTCAGCGGGAGGGCCCCAATGAGCAGTTCTTC
TRBV11-2	TRBD2	17	-	TRBJ2-2	CASSPSGRFGNTGELFF	TGTGCCAGCAGCCCTTCCGGGAGGTTTGGGAACACCGGGGAGCTGTTTTTT
TRBV20-1	TRBD1	15	-	TRBJ1-6	CSAISTGRDSSPLHF	TGCAGTGCTATATCGACAGGGCGAGATAGTTCACCCCTCCACTTT
TRBV27	-	12	many	TRBJ1-2	CASGLMHYGYTF	TGTGCCAGCGGCTTAATGCACTATGGCTACACCTTC
TRBV7-2	TRBD2	14	medium-sized	TRBJ2-3	CASSSSGVGDTQYF	TGTGCCAGCAGCTCAAGCGGGGTGGGAGATACGCAGTATTTT
TRBV10-3	-	12	many	TRBJ1-3	CAISDGGNTIYF	TGTGCCATCAGTGACGGAGGAAACACCATATATTTT
TRBV20-1	-	15	-	TRBJ2-1	CSARGGGSSYNEQFF	TGCAGTGCTAGAGGAGGGGGGAGCTCCTACAATGAGCAGTTCTTC
TRBV7-9	TRBD1	13	-	TRBJ2-7	CASTSGQSYEQYF	TGTGCCAGCACCTCGGGACAGTCTTACGAGCAGTACTTC
TRBV7-2	-	14	-	TRBJ2-5	CASSLVIGQETQYF	TGTGCCAGCAGCTTAGTTATAGGGCAAGAGACCCAGTACTTC
TRBV7-3	-	15	-	TRBJ2-5	CASSLDGARQETQYF	TGTGCCAGCAGCTTAGACGGGGCTCGGCAAGAGACCCAGTACTTC
TRBV2	TRBD2	13	few	TRBJ2-5	CASTSGLAVTQYF	TGTGCCAGCACCTCGGGACTAGCCGTTACCCAGTACTTC
TRBV25-1	-	15	-	TRBJ2-5	CASRPLAGRGETQYF	TGTGCCAGCAGGCCTCTCGCGGGAAGAGGGGAGACCCAGTACTTC
TRBV15	-	14	-	TRBJ2-7	CATSRRLTLNEQYF	TGTGCCACCAGCAGACGACTCACCCTCAACGAGCAGTACTTC
TRBV29-1	-	13	-	TRBJ1-6	CSVAGGQNSPLHF	TGCAGCGTTGCCGGGGGACAAAATTCACCCCTCCACTTT
TRBV5-1	-	13	many	TRBJ2-7	CASSLSSTYEQYF	TGCGCCAGCAGCTTAAGTTCCACCTACGAGCAGTACTTC
TRBV7-6	-	14	many	TRBJ2-2	CASSPNPLTGELFF	TGTGCCAGCAGCCCAAATCCCCTCACCGGGGAGCTGTTTTTT
TRBV15	-	11	once	TRBJ2-1	CATSATGEQFF	TGTGCCACCAGCGCTACTGGTGAGCAGTTCTTC
TRBV11-2	TRBD1	16	few	TRBJ2-3	CASSASSGTGTDTQYF	TGTGCCAGCAGCGCATCTTCCGGGACAGGGACAGATACGCAGTATTTT
TRBV6-9	-	14	-	TRBJ2-5	CASSRLVCRETQYF	TGTGCCAGCAGTCGACTAGTGTGTCGGGAGACCCAGTACTTC
TRBV20-1	-	15	-	TRBJ1-1	CSARDLVRMNTEAFF	TGCAGTGCTAGAGATCTCGTCAGGATGAACACTGAAGCTTTCTTT
TRBV20-1	TRBD2	16	many	TRBJ2-1	CSARPITSGDYNEQFF	TGCAGTGCTAGGCCGATCACTAGCGGCGACTACAATGAGCAGTTCTTC
TRBV7-6	-	13	many	TRBJ1-1	CASSPGMNTEAFF	TGTGCCAGCAGCCCGGGAATGAACACTGAAGCTTTCTTT
TRBV4-3	TRBD2	16	many	TRBJ2-3	CASSQGLAESTDTQYF	TGCGCCAGCAGCCAGGGACTAGCGGAGAGCACAGATACGCAGTATTTT
TRBV6-1	-	15	-	TRBJ2-1	CASPTGAFSYNEQFF	TGTGCCAGCCCAACGGGGGCCTTCTCCTACAATGAGCAGTTCTTC
TRBV2	TRBD2	13	many	TRBJ2-7	CASKMGGTYEQYF	TGTGCCAGCAAGATGGGGGGGACCTACGAGCAGTACTTC
TRBV15	-	14	-	TRBJ1-5	CATSTIYGNQPQHF	TGTGCCACCAGCACTATTTACGGCAATCAGCCCCAGCATTTT
TRBV19	-	12	-	TRBJ2-2	CATSWDTGELFF	TGTGCGACAAGCTGGGACACCGGGGAGCTGTTTTTT
TRBV4-1	-	13	-	TRBJ2-2	CASASDYTGELFF	TGCGCCAGCGCGTCGGACTACACCGGGGAGCTGTTTTTT
TRBV20-1	TRBD2	12	-	TRBJ2-7	CSAGEGRYEQYF	TGCAGTGCTGGGGAGGGACGGTACGAGCAGTACTTC
TRBV29-1	-	13	-	TRBJ1-2	CHQWSGPYYGYTF	TGCCACCAGTGGTCAGGACCATACTATGGCTACACCTTC
TRBV5-6	-	14	-	TRBJ1-1	CASSFWGLNTEAFF	TGTGCCAGCAGCTTTTGGGGCCTGAACACTGAAGCTTTCTTT
TRBV9	-	13	-	TRBJ1-1	CASSVEMNTEAFF	TGTGCCAGCAGCGTAGAAATGAACACTGAAGCTTTCTTT
TRBV20-1	TRBD1	12	once	TRBJ1-2	CSARDRAYGYTF	TGCAGTGCAAGGGACAGGGCCTATGGCTACACCTTC
TRBV7-3	-	15	-	TRBJ1-1	CASSLILVGNTEAFF	TGTGCCAGCAGCTTAATCCTGGTCGGGAACACTGAAGCTTTCTTT
TRBV7-2	-	18	many	TRBJ2-3	CASSLARSGGLSTDTQYF	TGTGCCAGCAGCTTAGCGCGGTCGGGGGGCCTTAGCACAGATACGCAGTATTTT
TRBV19	TRBD2	17	-	TRBJ2-2	CASSTTSGLSNTGELFF	TGTGCCAGTAGTACGACTAGCGGGCTATCGAACACCGGGGAGCTGTTTTTT
TRBV5-1	TRBD1	20	few	TRBJ1-3	CASSYPGTVGGIFAGNTIYF	TGCGCCAGCAGCTACCCTGGGACAGTTGGGGGGATTTTTGCTGGAAACACCATATATTTT
TRBV15	-	15	-	TRBJ2-1	CATSRDLVNGNEQFF	TGTGCCACCAGCAGAGACCTTGTTAATGGGAATGAGCAGTTCTTC